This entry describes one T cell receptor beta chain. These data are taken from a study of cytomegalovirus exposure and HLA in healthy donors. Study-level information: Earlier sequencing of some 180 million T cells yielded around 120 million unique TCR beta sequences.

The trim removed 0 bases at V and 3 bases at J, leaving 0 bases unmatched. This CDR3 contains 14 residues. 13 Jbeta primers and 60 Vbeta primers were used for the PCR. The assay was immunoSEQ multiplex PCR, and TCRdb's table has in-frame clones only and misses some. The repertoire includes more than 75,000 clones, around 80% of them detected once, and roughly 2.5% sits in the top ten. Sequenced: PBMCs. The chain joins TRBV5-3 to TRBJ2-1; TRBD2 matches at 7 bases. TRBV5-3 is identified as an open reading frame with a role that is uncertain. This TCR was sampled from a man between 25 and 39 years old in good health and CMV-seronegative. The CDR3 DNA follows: TGTGCCAGAAGCTTGGGGACTAGCTACAATGAGCAGTTCTTC. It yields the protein CARSLGTSYNEQFF.